One T cell receptor (beta chain) is described in this entry. This sample stems from a study of blood T cell repertoires in COVID-19. Libraries were prepared by immunoSEQ multiplex PCR; TCRdb keeps only in-frame clonotypes and omits some of them. The data show around 300,000 clones, over 75% seen once. This TCR came from a man aged 30 to 45 who had recovered from COVID-19. Sequencing was carried out using PBMCs or T cells enriched from blood (not recorded which).

Here the CDR3 reads CASSLDRGGTEAFF. Written as DNA, the CDR3 is TGTGCCAGCAGCTTAGACAGGGGAGGCACTGAAGCTTTCTTT. V is TRBV5-4 and J is TRBJ1-1; 8 nucleotides line up with TRBD1. CDR3 length: 14 residues. The ends lost 2 bases at V and 4 bases at J; junction bases unmatched: 4. Germline V gene data show CDR1 as SGHNT and CDR2 as YYREEE (reference sequence).